Shown below are 14 T cell receptor beta chains from a single sample sequenced in a study of T cells in localized non-small cell lung cancer. Clones were read by immunoSEQ multiplex PCR, and TCRdb kept only the in-frame ones, dropping some. The sample has 45,000 or so clones; roughly 79% are singletons. This specimen was peripheral blood mononuclear cells, taken before any cancer treatment. The receptors shown here come from a man between 40 and 75 years old with stage III lung adenocarcinoma.

The CDR3 sequence: CASSLVEQGTYGYTF. In DNA, the CDR3 is TGTGCCAGCAGCTTAGTGGAACAGGGGACCTATGGCTACACCTTC. V is TRBV11-2 and J is TRBJ1-2; 7 bases line up with TRBD1. This CDR3 has 15 residues. The V segment lost 1 base and the J segment 4 bases; nucleotides outside the gene matches: 6. In germline, CDR1 is SGHAT, CDR2 FQNNGV.

The chain joins TRBV5-1 to TRBJ2-1; 11 positions match TRBD2. Trimming took 2 bases from V and 7 from J; bases not matched to a gene: 8. CDR1 is SGHRS, CDR2 YFSETQ, per germline. The CDR3 is 16 amino acids. The CDR3 DNA reads TGCGCCAGCAGCTTCAATAGCGGGGGGGCATCGAATGAGCAGTTCTTC. This translates into CASSFNSGGASNEQFF.

The chain employs TRBV27 and TRBJ2-7, with TRBD2 matching over 12 bases. Germline values: CDR1 MNHEY, CDR2 SMNVEV (reference sequence). The length of the CDR3 is 15 residues. The trim removed 5 bases at V and 7 bases at J, leaving 9 bases unmatched. The DNA of the CDR3 is TGTGCCAGCAGTGTAACTAGCGGGGGGTTAAATGAGCAGTACTTC. Amino acids: CASSVTSGGLNEQYF.

This chain joins TRBV2 and TRBJ1-5; 8 bases match TRBD1. Germline values: CDR1 SNHLY, CDR2 FYNNEI. V trimming: 6 bases; J trimming: 11 bases; junction bases outside the gene matches: 15. This CDR3 is built from 15 residues. CDR3 sequence: CASRDGQGGPMSQHF. As DNA, the CDR3 is TGTGCCAGCAGAGACGGACAGGGCGGCCCTATGTCCCAGCATTTT.

This clone was counted only a few times. The V and J genes are TRBV30 and TRBJ2-2, with 7 bases aligning to TRBD1. The CDR3 sequence is 15 residues long. The germline V gene has CDR1 GTSNPN and CDR2 SVGIG (reference sequence). V dropped 3 bases and J dropped 3; count of bases not matched to a gene: 7. CDR3 in DNA: TGTGCCTGGAGCACCGGGACAGTCCACACCGGGGAGCTGTTTTTT. It translates to CAWSTGTVHTGELFF.

V is TRBV27 and J is TRBJ1-2, with TRBD1 as a possible D gene (6 bases). This CDR3 is 15 amino acids long. Between the trimmed V and J ends, which lost 8 bases and 4 bases, there was a span of 20 bases. CDR1 and CDR2 (germline): MNHEY, SMNVEV (reference sequence). The CDR3 nucleotides read TGTGCCAGCCGTCTCCAACAGGGTGGGAGCTATGGCTACACCTTC. Protein product: CASRLQQGGSYGYTF.

V usage is TRBV4-2 and J usage is TRBJ2-7; unclear D gene. CDR1 and CDR2 from the germline V gene are LGHNA and YNFKEQ. The CDR3 spans 15 residues. Trimming took off 0 bases at V and 3 bases at J, with 12 bases between the two ends. This chain's CDR3 is CASSQETDPFYEQYF. The CDR3 DNA follows: TGTGCCAGCAGCCAAGAAACAGATCCCTTCTACGAGCAGTACTTC.

This chain joins TRBV19 and TRBJ2-1; 10 nucleotides line up with TRBD1. Losses at the gene ends were 8 bases for V and 5 bases for J; bases not matched to a gene: 9. This CDR3 is built from 15 residues. Germline V CDR1 and CDR2: LNHDA, SQIVND (reference sequence). The CDR3 here is CASGSRDRGNNEQFF. The CDR3 bases are TGTGCCAGTGGCTCCCGGGACAGGGGAAACAATGAGCAGTTCTTC.

The rearrangement uses TRBV11-2 and TRBJ2-7; D is uncertain. Germline values: CDR1 SGHAT, CDR2 FQNNGV. The CDR3 is made up of 16 amino acids. With 0 bases removed from V and 3 bases from J, the gap between germline ends came to 15 bases. CDR3 sequence reads: CASSLDSGGSNYEQYF. The CDR3 DNA reads TGTGCCAGCAGCTTAGATAGTGGCGGCAGCAACTACGAGCAGTACTTC.

This rearrangement joins TRBV9 to TRBJ1-2; D unclear. This CDR3 is built from 13 residues. Germline V gene sequence: CDR1 SGDLS, CDR2 YYNGEE. Trimming removed 0 bases from V and 7 bases from J, with 10 bases in between. CDR3 residues: CASSVVGVGGYTF. The CDR3 nucleotides read TGTGCCAGCAGCGTAGTTGGGGTAGGTGGCTACACCTTC.

The chain joins TRBV30 to TRBJ2-1, with a weak D call TRBD1 (6 bases). The CDR3 has 13 residues. The germline V and J ends were trimmed by 2 bases and 4 bases, with 9 bases remaining between them. Germline V lookup: CDR1 GTSNPN, CDR2 SVGIG (reference sequence). CDR3: CAWSPGQYNEQFF. CDR3 in DNA: TGTGCCTGGAGTCCCGGACAGTACAATGAGCAGTTCTTC. Based on the CDR3 plus reference TRBV30 and TRBJ2-1, the full variable domain is SQTIHQWPATLVQPVGSPLSLECTVEGTSNPNLYWYRQAAGRGLQLLFYSVGIGQISSEVPQNLSASRPQDRQFILSSKKLLLSDSGFYLCAWSPGQYNEQFFGPGTRLTVL.

There are a few counts of this clone. The V call is TRBV5-1, the J call TRBJ1-1; the D is unclear. V was pared by 2 bases and J by 8 bases, with 7 bases between. Germline CDR1 SGHRS, CDR2 YFSETQ. The CDR3 runs to 11 residues. Here the CDR3 DNA reads TGCGCCAGCAGCTTTGGGAAAGAAGCTTTCTTT. This codes for CASSFGKEAFF.

The rearrangement joins TRBV11-3 to TRBJ2-1, with D maybe TRBD1 (6 bases). From germline, CDR1 is SGHNT and CDR2 YENEEA. This CDR3 spans 16 amino acids. The V gene lost 5 bases and the J gene lost 3 bases, with 17 bases spanning the gap. CDR3 sequence (DNA): TGTGCCAGCAGCGCCCGGTCACAGGGATTCTACAATGAGCAGTTCTTC. Protein sequence: CASSARSQGFYNEQFF.

The sample holds many counts of this clone. The CDR3 loop reads CASSVGGAGREKLFF. As DNA, the CDR3 is TGTGCCAGCAGCGTCGGTGGGGCGGGACGGGAAAAACTGTTTTTT. V is TRBV9 and J is TRBJ1-4; D is perhaps TRBD1 (5 bases). V gave up 2 bases and J gave up 8 bases, with 16 bases separating them. CDR1 is SGDLS and CDR2 is YYNGEE in the germline V gene. CDR3 length: 15 amino acids.